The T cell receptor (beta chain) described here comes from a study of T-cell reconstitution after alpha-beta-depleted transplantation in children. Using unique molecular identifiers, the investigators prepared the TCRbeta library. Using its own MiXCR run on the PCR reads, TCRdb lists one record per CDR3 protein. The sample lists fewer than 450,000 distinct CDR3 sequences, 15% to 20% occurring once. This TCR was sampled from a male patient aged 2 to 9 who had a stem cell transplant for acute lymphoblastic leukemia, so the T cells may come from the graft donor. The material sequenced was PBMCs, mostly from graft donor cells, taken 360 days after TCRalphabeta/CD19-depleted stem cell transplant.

Here the CDR3 DNA reads TGTGCCATCGCGCCTGGGAGGAGGAGAACAGATACGCAGTATTTT. Translation: CAIAPGRRRTDTQYF. This sequence joins TRBV10-3 and TRBJ2-3; D might be TRBD2 (6 bases). V was trimmed by 8 bases and J by 3 bases, leaving 18 bases between them. The CDR3 length is 15 residues. Germline V lookup: CDR1 ENHRY, CDR2 SYGVKD.